These 17 T cell receptor beta chains were sequenced from one sample in a study of tumor and adjacent non-tumor tissue in lung cancer. The template was RNA from unsorted bulk tissue. The normal lung tissue was taken more than 3 cm from the tumor edge. A modified ARM-PCR protocol with three rounds of nested PCR amplified TCRbeta. Each CDR3 protein is one row after TCRdb ran MiXCR on the multiplex PCR reads. Of around 60,000 distinct CDR3 sequences in the sample, around 64% were seen once. The sample comprised distant non-tumor lung tissue. The receptors stem from a man between 65 and 85 years old with non-small cell lung cancer.

On this clonotype itself: Possible read error: a much larger clone is one base away. The chain recombines TRBV20-1 with TRBJ2-7, with TRBD2 identical over 7 bases. The length of the CDR3 is 16 residues. Germline V lookup: CDR1 DFQATT, CDR2 SNEGSKA (reference sequence). With V trimmed by 3 bases and J by 4 bases, 15 bases remained unmatched. CDR3: CSARGRSGMSRYEQYF. CDR3 nucleotides: TGCAGTGCTAGGGGGCGGAGCGGGATGTCGAGGTACGAGCAGTACTTC.

About this clonotype itself: A much larger clone lies one base from this, so it may be a read error. For the CDR3, the DNA is TGCAGCATTCGACAGGGCATGAACACTGAAGCTTTCTTT. Protein: CSIRQGMNTEAFF. The V and J genes are TRBV29-1 and TRBJ1-1, with TRBD1 matching 7 bases. The CDR3 spans 13 residues. Germline values: CDR1 SQVTM, CDR2 ANQGSEA. Trimming at V came to 8 bases and at J to 0 bases, leaving 6 bases not matched to a gene.

In regard to this clonotype: Given the absence of the conserved phenylalanine or tryptophan at the CDR3 end, a read error is likely. The DNA is omitted, as the CDR3 cannot be located on it reliably, and the CDR3 follows TCRdb's listing. CDR3: CASSKTQGGTEVFS. The chain employs TRBV11-2 and TRBJ1-1; the table names TRBD1, a call not compared with the DNA. The CDR3 is 14 amino acids long, termini counted. CDR1 is SGHAT, CDR2 FQNNGV, per germline.

To note about this clonotype: The conserved phenylalanine or tryptophan is not found at the CDR3 terminus, so this likely reflects a read error. The rearrangement uses TRBV28 and TRBJ1-1; possibly TRBD1 for D (6 bases). CDR1 and CDR2 (germline): MDHEN, SYDVKM. Trimming took 5 bases from V and 11 from J, leaving 15 bases between them. This CDR3 region has 12 residues. The CDR3 loop reads CASSPPNREAFL. CDR3 in DNA: TGTGCCAGCAGTCCCCCGAACAGGGAGGCTTTCCTT.

V usage is TRBV7-8 and J usage is TRBJ2-5, with D unresolved. CDR3 length: 19 residues. Germline CDR1 and CDR2: SGHVS and FQNEAQ. V was clipped by 0 bases and J by 1 base, with 21 bases between them. CDR3: CASSLALVSPIGLQETQYF. For the CDR3, the DNA is TGTGCCAGCAGCTTAGCGCTAGTCAGCCCAATAGGGCTCCAAGAGACCCAGTACTTC.

Notes on this clonotype: This may arise from a read error, as a much more abundant clone is one base away. V is TRBV6-2 or TRBV6-3 and J is TRBJ2-3; D gene ambiguous. The CDR3 extends over 14 amino acids. V was clipped by 8 bases and J by 8 bases, with 20 bases between them. Germline V gene lookup returns CDR1 MNHEY and CDR2 SVGEGT. The chain's CDR3 is CASSSARRERTQYF. DNA of the CDR3: TGTGCCAGCTCCAGCGCGCGGCGTGAGCGTACGCAGTATTTT.

Many counts were recorded for this clonotype. This sequence joins TRBV10-3 and TRBJ2-1, with D perhaps TRBD1 (5 bases). Germline V CDR1 and CDR2: ENHRY, SYGVKD. CDR3 length: 14 amino acids. V was shortened by 9 bases and J by 2 bases, with 14 bases between the two germline ends. Here the CDR3 DNA reads TGTGCCATTTCTTCAGGGTCGACCTACAATGAGCAGTTCTTC. This gives the protein CAISSGSTYNEQFF.

The CDR3 DNA reads as TGTGCCAGCAGCCATTTGGGGGGCGGCAATCAGCCCCAGCATTTT. Encoded protein: CASSHLGGGNQPQHF. The chain couples TRBV3-1 to TRBJ1-5; TRBD1 is a possible D gene (6 bases). Trimming cost V 3 bases and J 2 bases, with 11 bases left between them. This CDR3 is 15 amino acids long. Germline V CDR1 and CDR2: LGHDT, YNNKEL (reference sequence).

In regard to this clonotype: No conserved phenylalanine or tryptophan is present at the end of the CDR3, so a read error is the likely explanation. No DNA is shown, since the ends of the CDR3 on it are uncertain; the CDR3 is the one TCRdb lists. The V call is TRBV5-1, the J call TRBJ2-1; the DNA was not compared with TRBD2, the D call given in the table. Counting both end residues, the CDR3 totals 17 amino acids. In germline, CDR1 is SGHRS, CDR2 YFSETQ. CDR3: CASSPRTSGGNYNEQSS.

About this clonotype itself: This likely comes from a read error, as the CDR3 has no conserved phenylalanine or tryptophan at its end. The chain has TRBV11-2 and TRBJ2-2; D possibly corresponds to TRBD2 (6 bases). The germline V gene has CDR1 SGHAT and CDR2 FQNNGV. This CDR3 contains 16 residues. CDR3 region: CASSLPTAQNTGGLFI. The CDR3 coding sequence is TGTGCCAGCAGCCTTCCGACAGCTCAGAACACCGGGGGGCTGTTTATT.

This clonotype was found once. The junction does not match germline at one end; this may be a read error. The chain combines TRBV11-2 with TRBJ2-2; perhaps TRBD2 as D (5 bases). Germline V lookup: CDR1 SGHAT, CDR2 FQNNGV. The CDR3 contains 13 residues. CDR3 DNA: TGTGCCAGCAGCTTAGCCACCACTGGGGAGCTGTATTTT. Amino acid sequence: CASSLATTGELYF.

As to this clonotype: At one end the junction does not follow the germline gene, possibly because of a read error. Here the CDR3 reads CASSEGQLSFGTEACF. The CDR3 DNA follows: TGTGCCAGCAGTGAAGGGCAGTTGTCTTTTGGTACTGAAGCTTGCTTT. The chain has TRBV6-1 and TRBJ1-1, with D hard to call. CDR3 length equals 16 residues. In germline, CDR1 is MNHNS, CDR2 SASEGT.

The chain is built from TRBV5-1 and TRBJ2-3; no reliable D call. Trimming took off 1 base at V and 4 bases at J, with 7 bases between the two ends. CDR1 is SGHRS, CDR2 YFSETQ, per germline. The CDR3 has 13 residues. The CDR3 reads CASSLRPPDTQYF. Written as DNA, the CDR3 is TGCGCCAGCAGCTTGCGGCCTCCAGATACGCAGTATTTT.

The chain links TRBV4-1 to TRBJ2-7; D might be TRBD1 or TRBD2, each matching 7 bases. Trimming shortened V by 4 bases and J by 3 bases, and 16 bases separated the two germline ends. The germline CDR1 and CDR2 sequences are MGHRA and YSYEKL. The CDR3 is made up of 15 amino acids. This chain's CDR3 is CASSLSQGGGYEQYF. The CDR3 DNA reads TGCGCCAGCAGCCTTTCGCAGGGGGGGGGCTACGAGCAGTACTTC.

The CDR3 spells CASRGAGARNEQFF. DNA of the CDR3: TGTGCCAGCAGGGGGGCAGGGGCGCGGAATGAGCAGTTCTTC. V and J are TRBV28 and TRBJ2-1, with D possibly being TRBD1 (6 bases). Germline V CDR1 and CDR2: MDHEN, SYDVKM. V shed 6 bases and J shed 7 bases, with 16 bases lying between them. The CDR3 consists of 14 residues.

A word on this clonotype: One end of the junction fails to match germline, which may point to a read error. V and J are TRBV28 and TRBJ1-1; D gene unclear. This CDR3 spans 14 amino acids. Germline V gene sequence: CDR1 MDHEN, CDR2 SYDVKM. The CDR3 protein is CAGSLFTRNTEAFF. DNA for the CDR3: TGTGCCGGCAGTTTATTTACCCGGAACACTGAAGCTTTCTTT. Looking up the rest from reference TRBV28 and TRBJ1-1 gives the full variable domain: DVKVTQSSRYLVKRTGEKVFLECVQDMDHENMFWYRQDPGLGLRLIYFSYDVKMKEKGDIPEGYSVSREKKERFSLILESASTNQTSMYLCAGSLFTRNTEAFFGQGTRLTVV.

This clonotype was seen a few times. A clone one base away is much larger, so this may be a read error. The rearrangement links TRBV6-1 to TRBJ1-5; D remains unclear. This CDR3 comprises 14 residues. Germline values: CDR1 MNHNS, CDR2 SASEGT. Trimming took 6 bases from V and 3 from J, leaving 12 bases between them. In DNA form, the CDR3 reads TGTGCCAGCAGCTTAGAAAGGGTCAATCAGCCCCAGCATTTT. As protein: CASSLERVNQPQHF.